This paragraph reports one T cell receptor (beta chain). Its antigen is as yet unknown. The V segment lost 0 bases and the J segment 2 bases; nucleotides outside the gene matches: 2. There are 14 residues in the CDR3. Germline V gives CDR1 SGDLS, CDR2 YYNGEE. This sample is part of a study of cytomegalovirus exposure and HLA in healthy donors. Study at large: Clustering assigned 81% of the approximately 390 genotyped donors to the Caucasian-associated ancestry cluster.

With 60 Vbeta and 13 Jbeta primers, the PCR was carried out. TCRdb's table, derived via immunoSEQ multiplex PCR, lists solely in-frame clones and lacks some. The data contain 90,000 to 120,000 clones, over 75% of them singletons. Whole-study results and caveats: Most of the TCR beta V segments (in an earlier analysis) were productive either about 87% or about 30% of the time. Only CMV serostatus was available as immune exposure information.

The V call is TRBV9, the J call TRBJ2-7; 7 nucleotides agree with TRBD1. The sample taken for sequencing was PBMCs. The sequence came from a man aged 25 to 40 in good health and CMV-seronegative. This CDR3 is CASSVAQGAYEQYF. For the CDR3, the DNA is TGTGCCAGCAGCGTAGCCCAGGGGGCCTACGAGCAGTACTTC.